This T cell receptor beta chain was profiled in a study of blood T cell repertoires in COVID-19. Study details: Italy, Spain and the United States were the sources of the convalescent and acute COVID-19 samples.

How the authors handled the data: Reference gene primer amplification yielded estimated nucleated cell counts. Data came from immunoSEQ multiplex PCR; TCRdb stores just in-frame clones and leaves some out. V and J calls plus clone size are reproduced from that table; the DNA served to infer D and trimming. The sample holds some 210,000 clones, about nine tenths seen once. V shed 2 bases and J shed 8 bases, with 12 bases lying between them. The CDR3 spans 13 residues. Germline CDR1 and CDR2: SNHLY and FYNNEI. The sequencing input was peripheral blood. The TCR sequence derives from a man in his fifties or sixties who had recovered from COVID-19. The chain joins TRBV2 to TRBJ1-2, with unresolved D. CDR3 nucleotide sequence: TGTGCCAGCAGTGAAACCCAAAGAGAAGGCTACACCTTC. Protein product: CASSETQREGYTF.